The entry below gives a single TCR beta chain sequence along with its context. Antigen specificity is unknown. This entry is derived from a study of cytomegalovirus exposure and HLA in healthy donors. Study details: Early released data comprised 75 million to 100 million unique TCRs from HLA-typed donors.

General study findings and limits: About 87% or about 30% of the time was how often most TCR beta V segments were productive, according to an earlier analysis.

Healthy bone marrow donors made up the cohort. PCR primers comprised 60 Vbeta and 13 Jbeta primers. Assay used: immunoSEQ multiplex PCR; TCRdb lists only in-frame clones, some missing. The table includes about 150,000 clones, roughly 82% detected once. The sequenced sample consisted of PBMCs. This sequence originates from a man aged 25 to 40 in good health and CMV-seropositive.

The CDR3 DNA follows: TGCGCCAGCAGGCAAACGACAGGGGGAGAGACCCAGTACTTC. It codes for CASRQTTGGETQYF. J is TRBJ2-5 and V is TRBV5-1, with 9 bases aligning to TRBD1. The V gene's germline CDR1 is SGHRS and CDR2 YFSETQ. J was trimmed by 4 bases and V by 5 bases; bases with no gene match: 6. This CDR3 region has 14 residues.